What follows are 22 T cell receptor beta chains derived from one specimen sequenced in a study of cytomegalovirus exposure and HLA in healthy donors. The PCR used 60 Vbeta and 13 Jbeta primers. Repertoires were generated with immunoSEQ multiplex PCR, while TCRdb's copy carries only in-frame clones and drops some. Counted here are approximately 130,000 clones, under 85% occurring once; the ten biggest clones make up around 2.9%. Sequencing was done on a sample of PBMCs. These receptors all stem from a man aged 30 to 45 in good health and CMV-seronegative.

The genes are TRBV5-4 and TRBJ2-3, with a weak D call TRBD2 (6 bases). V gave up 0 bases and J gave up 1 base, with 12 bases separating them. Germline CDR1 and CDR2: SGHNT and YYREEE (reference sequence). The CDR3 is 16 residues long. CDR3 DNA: TGTGCCAGCAGCTTGGTAATCGGGGGTGGCACAGATACGCAGTATTTT. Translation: CASSLVIGGGTDTQYF. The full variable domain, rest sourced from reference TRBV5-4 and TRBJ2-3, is ETGVTQSPTHLIKTRGQQVTLRCSSQSGHNTVSWYQQALGQGPQFIFQYYREEENGRGNFPPRFSGLQFPNYSSELNVNALELDDSALYLCASSLVIGGGTDTQYFGPGTRLTVL.

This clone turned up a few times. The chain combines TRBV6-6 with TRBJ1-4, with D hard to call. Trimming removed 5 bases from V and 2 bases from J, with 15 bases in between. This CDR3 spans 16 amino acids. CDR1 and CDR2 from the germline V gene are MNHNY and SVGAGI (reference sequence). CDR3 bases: TGTGCCAGCAGTCGGAGGGAAACCAGCACTAATGAAAAACTGTTTTTT. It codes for CASSRRETSTNEKLFF.

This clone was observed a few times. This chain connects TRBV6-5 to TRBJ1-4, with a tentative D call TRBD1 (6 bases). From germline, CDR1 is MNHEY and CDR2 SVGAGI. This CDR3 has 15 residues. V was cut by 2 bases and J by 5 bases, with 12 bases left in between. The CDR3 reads CASSYGGGLNEKLFF. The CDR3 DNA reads TGTGCCAGCAGTTACGGGGGGGGCCTCAATGAAAAACTGTTTTTT.

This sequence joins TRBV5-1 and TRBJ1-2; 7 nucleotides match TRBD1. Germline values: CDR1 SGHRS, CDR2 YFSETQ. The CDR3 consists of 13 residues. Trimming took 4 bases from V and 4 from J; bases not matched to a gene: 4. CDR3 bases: TGCGCCAGCAGCGTGGGGACAGCCTATGGCTACACCTTC. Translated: CASSVGTAYGYTF.

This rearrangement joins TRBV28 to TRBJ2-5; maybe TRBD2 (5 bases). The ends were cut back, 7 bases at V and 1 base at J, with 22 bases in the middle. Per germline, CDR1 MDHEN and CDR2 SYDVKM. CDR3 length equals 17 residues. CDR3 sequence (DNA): TGTGCCAGCAATAAGGACTTCGAAGACTACGCCCAAGAGACCCAGTACTTC. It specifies CASNKDFEDYAQETQYF.

CDR3 nucleotide sequence: TGTGCCAGCAGTTCATGGCAGCAGCCCCAGCATTTT. It yields the protein CASSSWQQPQHF. V usage is TRBV27 and J usage is TRBJ1-5, with D hard to call. The CDR3 length is 12 residues. Per the germline V gene, CDR1 is MNHEY and CDR2 is SMNVEV (reference sequence). V was cut by 4 bases and J by 7 bases, with 8 bases left in between.

The CDR3, as DNA: TGTGCCAGCAGTACGCCACTAGCGGGAGGGCCAAATGAGCAGTTCTTC. It codes for CASSTPLAGGPNEQFF. This rearrangement joins TRBV27 to TRBJ2-1; 13 bases map to TRBD2. This CDR3 has 16 residues. Germline V gene sequence: CDR1 MNHEY, CDR2 SMNVEV (reference sequence). V lost 5 bases to trimming and J lost 7 bases; unmatched junction nucleotides: 8.

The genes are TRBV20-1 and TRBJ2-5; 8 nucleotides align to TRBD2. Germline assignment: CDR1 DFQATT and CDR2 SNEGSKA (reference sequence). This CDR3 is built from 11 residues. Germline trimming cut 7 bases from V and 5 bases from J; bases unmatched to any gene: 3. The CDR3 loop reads CSGGGRETQYF. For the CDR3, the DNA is TGCAGTGGCGGGGGGAGGGAGACCCAGTACTTC.

CDR3 region: CAWSPFDKANYGYTF. In DNA form, the CDR3 reads TGTGCCTGGAGTCCCTTCGACAAAGCTAACTATGGCTACACCTTC. The V call is TRBV30, the J call TRBJ1-2, with D uncertain. The CDR3 is 15 residues long. Trimming took off 2 bases at V and 0 bases at J, with 13 bases between the two ends. CDR1 is GTSNPN, CDR2 SVGIG, per germline (reference sequence).

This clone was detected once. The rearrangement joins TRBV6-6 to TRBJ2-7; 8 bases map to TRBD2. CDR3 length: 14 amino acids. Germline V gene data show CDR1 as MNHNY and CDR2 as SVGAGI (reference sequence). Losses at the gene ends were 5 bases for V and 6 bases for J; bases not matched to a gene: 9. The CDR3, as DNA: TGTGCCAGCAGTGCACCGGGACTAGACCGCGAGCAGTACTTC. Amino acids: CASSAPGLDREQYF.

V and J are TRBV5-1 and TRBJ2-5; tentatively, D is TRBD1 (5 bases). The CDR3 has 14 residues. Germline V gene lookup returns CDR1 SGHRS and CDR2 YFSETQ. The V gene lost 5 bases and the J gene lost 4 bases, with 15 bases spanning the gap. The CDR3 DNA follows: TGCGCCAGCAGTTCATCGACAGTAACAGAGACCCAGTACTTC. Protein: CASSSSTVTETQYF.

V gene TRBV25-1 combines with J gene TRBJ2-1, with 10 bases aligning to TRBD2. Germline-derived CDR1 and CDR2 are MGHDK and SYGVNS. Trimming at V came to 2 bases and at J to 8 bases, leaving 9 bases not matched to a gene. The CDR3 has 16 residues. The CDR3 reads CASSEAAGLAIDEQFF. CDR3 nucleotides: TGTGCCAGCAGTGAAGCCGCGGGACTAGCGATAGATGAGCAGTTCTTC.

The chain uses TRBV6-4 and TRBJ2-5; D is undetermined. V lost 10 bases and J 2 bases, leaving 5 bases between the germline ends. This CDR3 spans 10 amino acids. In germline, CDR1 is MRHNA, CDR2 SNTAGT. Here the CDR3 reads CATLQETQYF. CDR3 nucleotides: TGTGCCACCCTTCAAGAGACCCAGTACTTC.

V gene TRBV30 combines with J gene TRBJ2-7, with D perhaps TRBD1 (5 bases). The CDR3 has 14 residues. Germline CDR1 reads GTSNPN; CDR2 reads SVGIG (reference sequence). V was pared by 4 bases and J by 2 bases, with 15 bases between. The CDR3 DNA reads TGTGCCTGGAATAAGGGCCAGGGAACCTACGAGCAGTACTTC. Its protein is CAWNKGQGTYEQYF.

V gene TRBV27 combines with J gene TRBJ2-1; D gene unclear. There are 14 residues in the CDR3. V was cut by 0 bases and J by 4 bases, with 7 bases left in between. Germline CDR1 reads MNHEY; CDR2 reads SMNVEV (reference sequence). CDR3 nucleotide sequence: TGTGCCAGCAGTTTATCGGGCTTTTACAATGAGCAGTTCTTC. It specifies CASSLSGFYNEQFF.

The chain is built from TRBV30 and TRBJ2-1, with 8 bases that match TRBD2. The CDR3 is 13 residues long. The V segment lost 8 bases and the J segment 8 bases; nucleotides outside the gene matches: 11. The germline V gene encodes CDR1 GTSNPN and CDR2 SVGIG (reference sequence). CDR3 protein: CAGLAGGRYEQFF. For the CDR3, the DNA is TGTGCCGGATTGGCGGGGGGCCGGTATGAGCAGTTCTTC.

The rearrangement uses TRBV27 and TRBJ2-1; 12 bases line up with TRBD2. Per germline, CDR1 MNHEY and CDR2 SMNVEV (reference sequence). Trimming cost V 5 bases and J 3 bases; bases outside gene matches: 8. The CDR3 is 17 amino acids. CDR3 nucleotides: TGTGCCAGCAGTAAACTAGCGGGGGGTCCCTTCTACAATGAGCAGTTCTTC. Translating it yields CASSKLAGGPFYNEQFF.

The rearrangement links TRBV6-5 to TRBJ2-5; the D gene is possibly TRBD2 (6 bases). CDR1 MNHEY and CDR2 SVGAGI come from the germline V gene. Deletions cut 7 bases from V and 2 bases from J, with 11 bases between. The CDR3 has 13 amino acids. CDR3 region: CASTRGRQETQYF. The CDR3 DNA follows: TGTGCCAGCACCAGAGGGAGGCAAGAGACCCAGTACTTC.

The CDR3 loop is CASSIATGGNEKLFF. As DNA, the CDR3 is TGTGCCAGTAGTATTGCGACAGGGGGAAACGAAAAACTGTTTTTT. The gene calls are TRBV19 and TRBJ1-4, with 9 bases lining up with TRBD1. The V gene end was trimmed by 3 bases and the J gene end by 8 bases; junction bases not matched to a gene: 7. The CDR3 covers 15 residues. Germline loops: CDR1 LNHDA, CDR2 SQIVND (reference sequence).

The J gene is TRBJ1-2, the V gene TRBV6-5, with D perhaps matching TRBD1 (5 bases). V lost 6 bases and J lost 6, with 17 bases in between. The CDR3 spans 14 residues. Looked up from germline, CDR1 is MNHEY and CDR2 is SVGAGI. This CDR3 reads CASRAVGGIDGYTF. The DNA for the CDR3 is TGTGCCAGCAGAGCCGTGGGGGGGATTGATGGCTACACCTTC.

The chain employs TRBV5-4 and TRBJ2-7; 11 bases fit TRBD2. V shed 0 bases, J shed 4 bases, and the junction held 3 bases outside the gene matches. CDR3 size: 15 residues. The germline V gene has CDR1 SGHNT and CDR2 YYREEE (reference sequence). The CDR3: CASSLGLAGTYEQYF. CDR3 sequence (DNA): TGTGCCAGCAGCTTGGGACTAGCGGGAACGTACGAGCAGTACTTC.

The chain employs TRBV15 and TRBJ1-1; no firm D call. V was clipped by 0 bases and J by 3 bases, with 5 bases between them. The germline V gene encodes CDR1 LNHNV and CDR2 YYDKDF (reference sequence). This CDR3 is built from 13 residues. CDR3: CATSRDLDTEAFF. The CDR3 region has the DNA TGTGCCACCAGCAGAGATCTCGACACTGAAGCTTTCTTT.